This T cell receptor (beta chain) was identified in a study of blood T cell repertoires in COVID-19. The wider study: Samples representing acute and convalescent COVID-19 were sourced from the United States, Italy and Spain. PBMCs, B-cell-depleted T cells, or T cells were the source of the cDNA or gDNA that made up the material.

The J segment lost 2 bases and the V segment lost 3 bases, leaving 13 bases of the junction unmatched. From germline, CDR1 is MGHRA and CDR2 YSYEKL. CDR3 length: 19 residues. In the original workflow: Amplified reference gene primers provided the basis for estimating nucleated cell counts. Only in-frame clones appear in the TCRdb table, and some are missing; sequencing was by immunoSEQ multiplex PCR. V and J calls and clone size are copied from that table; D and trimming were computed from the DNA. The sample lists under 200,000 clones; 84% were seen once. The sequence derives from a man younger than 30 with active or convalescent COVID-19. The specimen was peripheral blood. The chain joins TRBV4-1 to TRBJ2-3; TRBD1 matches at 11 bases. CDR3 loop: CASSHGQGAVTSPTDTQYF. CDR3 nucleotides: TGCGCCAGCAGCCACGGACAGGGGGCAGTGACTAGCCCCACAGATACGCAGTATTTT.